This is a list of T cell receptor beta chains from one sample in a study of CD8 T cells in ankylosing spondylitis. Each CDR3 protein gets one entry after TCRdb re-called the 5' RACE reads with MiXCR. The data contain roughly 150,000 distinct CDR3 sequences, approximately 32% of them seen just once; the ten biggest clones take up approximately 5.9%. Sequenced material: synovial fluid, either unsorted or a sorted T cell fraction (not recorded which). Receptor source: a male donor with ankylosing spondylitis. The CDR3 runs from the conserved cysteine through the conserved F or W. D genes are given only for firm matches. The size field is filled for only some rows; it gives once, few, many or a size class.

v_call	j_call	clone_size	d_call	cdr3_aa	cdr3_nt
TRBV5-1	TRBJ1-1	.	TRBD1	CASSLNTGGTEAFF	TGCGCCAGCAGCCTAAACACAGGGGGTACTGAAGCTTTCTTT
TRBV11-1	TRBJ2-6	few	.	CASSLRDTGANVLTF	TGTGCCAGCAGCTTGCGGGATACTGGGGCCAACGTCCTGACTTTC
TRBV6-1	TRBJ1-4	.	TRBD1	CASSRGQNPSTNEKLFF	TGTGCCAGCAGCAGGGGGCAAAATCCGTCAACTAATGAAAAACTGTTTTTT
TRBV28	TRBJ1-5	.	TRBD1	CASSLGDRADQPQHF	TGTGCCAGCAGCCTTGGTGACAGGGCGGATCAGCCCCAGCATTTT
TRBV20-1	TRBJ1-4	.	.	CSARELQGKLFF	TGCAGTGCAAGGGAGTTACAGGGAAAACTGTTTTTT
TRBV7-2	TRBJ2-7	.	.	CASSARGRQTYEQYF	TGTGCCAGCAGCGCGAGGGGACGACAGACCTACGAGCAGTACTTC
TRBV5-1	TRBJ2-7	.	TRBD1	CASSWAGQGPYEQYF	TGCGCCAGCAGCTGGGCCGGACAGGGGCCCTACGAGCAGTACTTC
TRBV21-1	TRBJ2-7	.	.	CASSKEDGPYEQYF	TGTGCCAGCAGCAAAGAAGACGGTCCCTACGAGCAGTACTTC
TRBV12-3/TRBV12-4	TRBJ2-2	few	TRBD2	CASSIGGVVNTGELFF	TGTGCCAGCAGTATTGGGGGGGTGGTGAACACCGGGGAGCTGTTTTTT
TRBV20-1	TRBJ1-5	few	TRBD1	CSARAGGTGNQPQHF	TGCAGTGCTAGAGCAGGAGGGACAGGCAATCAACCCCAGCATTTT
TRBV19	TRBJ2-6	.	.	CASSIGRDSGANVLTF	TGTGCCAGTAGTATAGGGAGGGACTCTGGGGCCAACGTCCTGACTTTC
TRBV10-3	TRBJ2-7	.	TRBD1	CAIRPPGQNYEQYF	TGTGCCATCAGACCCCCGGGACAGAACTACGAGCAGTACTTC
TRBV6-1	TRBJ1-4	.	.	CASSERAAGNEKLFF	TGTGCCAGCAGTGAACGGGCGGCGGGGAATGAAAAACTGTTTTTT